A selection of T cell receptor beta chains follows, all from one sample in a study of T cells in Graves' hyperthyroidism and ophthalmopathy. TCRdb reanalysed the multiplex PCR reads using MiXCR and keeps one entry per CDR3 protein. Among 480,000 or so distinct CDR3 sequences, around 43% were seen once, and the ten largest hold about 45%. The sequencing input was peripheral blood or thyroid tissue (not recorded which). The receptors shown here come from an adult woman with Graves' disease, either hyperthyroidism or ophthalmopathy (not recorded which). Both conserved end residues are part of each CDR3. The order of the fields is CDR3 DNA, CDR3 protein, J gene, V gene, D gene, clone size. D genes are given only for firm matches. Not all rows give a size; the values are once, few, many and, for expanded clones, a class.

CDR3nt: TGCAGTGCTAGTGGTACAGTCACTGAAGCTTTCTTT; CDR3aa: CSASGTVTEAFF; j_gene: TRBJ1-1; v_gene: TRBV20-1; d_gene: NA; abundance: NA
CDR3nt: TGCGCCAGCAGCCCAGGACTAGCGGGAGGGCGAGGGTACCAAGAGACCCAGTACTTC; CDR3aa: CASSPGLAGGRGYQETQYF; j_gene: TRBJ2-5; v_gene: TRBV5-1; d_gene: TRBD2; abundance: many
CDR3nt: TGCGCCAGCAGCCCCAACACGTTGGGGAGCCGGGGCGGCTACACCTTC; CDR3aa: CASSPNTLGSRGGYTF; j_gene: TRBJ1-2; v_gene: TRBV5-1; d_gene: NA; abundance: many
CDR3nt: TGTGCCAGCAGCCTTACAGGGGGCGCAGTGGTATACGAGCAGTACTTC; CDR3aa: CASSLTGGAVVYEQYF; j_gene: TRBJ2-7; v_gene: TRBV3-1; d_gene: TRBD1; abundance: NA
CDR3nt: TGTGCCAGCAGGAACCTCGGACAGGGCAGCGAGCAGTACTTC; CDR3aa: CASRNLGQGSEQYF; j_gene: TRBJ2-7; v_gene: TRBV6-2/TRBV6-3; d_gene: TRBD1; abundance: NA
CDR3nt: TGTGCCATCAGTGAGGTATCGTTATCCTACGAGCAGTACTTC; CDR3aa: CAISEVSLSYEQYF; j_gene: TRBJ2-7; v_gene: TRBV10-3; d_gene: NA; abundance: NA
CDR3nt: TGCGCCAGCACCAGACAGGGGGACGATGGCTACACCTTC; CDR3aa: CASTRQGDDGYTF; j_gene: TRBJ1-2; v_gene: TRBV7-9; d_gene: TRBD1; abundance: NA
CDR3nt: TGCAGTGCTAGAGCGGGGCTAGCGGGAGACCCAGGGGACGAGCAGTACTTC; CDR3aa: CSARAGLAGDPGDEQYF; j_gene: TRBJ2-7; v_gene: TRBV20-1; d_gene: TRBD2; abundance: NA
CDR3nt: TGTGCCAGCAGTTACCCCGGGATGTTTTTCGAGACCCAGTACTTC; CDR3aa: CASSYPGMFFETQYF; j_gene: TRBJ2-5; v_gene: TRBV6-5; d_gene: NA; abundance: NA
CDR3nt: TGCAGTGCTAGAGATAGAACAGGGGTGAACTATGGCTACACCTTC; CDR3aa: CSARDRTGVNYGYTF; j_gene: TRBJ1-2; v_gene: TRBV20-1; d_gene: TRBD1; abundance: many
CDR3nt: TGTGCCAGCAGTTTAGGGCAGATCAGCGGTTCACCCCTCCACTTT; CDR3aa: CASSLGQISGSPLHF; j_gene: TRBJ1-6; v_gene: TRBV12-3/TRBV12-4; d_gene: NA; abundance: NA
CDR3nt: TGTGCCAGCAGTTTAGATCAGTCTAATCAGCCCCAGCATTTT; CDR3aa: CASSLDQSNQPQHF; j_gene: TRBJ1-5; v_gene: TRBV12-3/TRBV12-4; d_gene: NA; abundance: many
CDR3nt: TGTGCCACCAGCCGTATGGGGGGTTCGGGGCAGCCCCAGCATTTT; CDR3aa: CATSRMGGSGQPQHF; j_gene: TRBJ1-5; v_gene: TRBV15; d_gene: NA; abundance: NA
CDR3nt: TGTGCCACCGGATCTGGGGCCAACGTCCTGACTTTC; CDR3aa: CATGSGANVLTF; j_gene: TRBJ2-6; v_gene: TRBV24-1; d_gene: NA; abundance: many
CDR3nt: TGTGCCAGCAGCTTAGGCGGCGAGGGTTGTAACTTC; CDR3aa: CASSLGGEGCNF; j_gene: TRBJ2-7; v_gene: TRBV7-6; d_gene: NA; abundance: NA
CDR3nt: TGTGCCAGCAGCATGTCGGGTGAGGAGCCCCAGCATTTT; CDR3aa: CASSMSGEEPQHF; j_gene: TRBJ1-5; v_gene: TRBV5-5; d_gene: NA; abundance: many
CDR3nt: TGTGCCAGCAGGCGCAGGGGATTAGAAGAGACCCAGTACTTC; CDR3aa: CASRRRGLEETQYF; j_gene: TRBJ2-5; v_gene: TRBV7-8; d_gene: NA; abundance: NA
CDR3nt: TGTGCCAGCAGCGTAGGGACAGGGCAAGGGGGCGGGGAGCTGTTTTTT; CDR3aa: CASSVGTGQGGGELFF; j_gene: TRBJ2-2; v_gene: TRBV9; d_gene: TRBD1; abundance: NA
CDR3nt: TGTGCCATCAGTGAGCTGGGGGCCAGGGAGACCCAGTACTTC; CDR3aa: CAISELGARETQYF; j_gene: TRBJ2-5; v_gene: TRBV10-3; d_gene: NA; abundance: NA
CDR3nt: TGCGCCAGCAGCTTGGGGGGGGGCTCATACGAGCAGTACTTC; CDR3aa: CASSLGGGSYEQYF; j_gene: TRBJ2-7; v_gene: TRBV5-1; d_gene: NA; abundance: many
CDR3nt: TGCAGCGTGGGGGACGAAAAACTGTTTTTT; CDR3aa: CSVGDEKLFF; j_gene: TRBJ1-4; v_gene: TRBV29-1; d_gene: NA; abundance: NA
CDR3nt: TGCAGCGTTGCCGCACGGGGAAGTGGATATCAGCCCCAGCATTTT; CDR3aa: CSVAARGSGYQPQHF; j_gene: TRBJ1-5; v_gene: TRBV29-1; d_gene: NA; abundance: NA
CDR3nt: TGCAGTGGCCCGACCGGGACAGTGAACACTGAAGCTTTCTTT; CDR3aa: CSGPTGTVNTEAFF; j_gene: TRBJ1-1; v_gene: TRBV20-1; d_gene: TRBD1; abundance: few
CDR3nt: TGTGCCACCAGCAGAGTAGATCAGCCCCAGCATTTT; CDR3aa: CATSRVDQPQHF; j_gene: TRBJ1-5; v_gene: TRBV15; d_gene: NA; abundance: few
CDR3nt: TGTGCCAGCAGCTTAGCGGGATCTTACGAGCAGTACTTC; CDR3aa: CASSLAGSYEQYF; j_gene: TRBJ2-7; v_gene: TRBV7-2; d_gene: NA; abundance: many
CDR3nt: TGCAGTGCTGCCCTTACGAGGGAGCAGTACTTC; CDR3aa: CSAALTREQYF; j_gene: TRBJ2-7; v_gene: TRBV20-1; d_gene: NA; abundance: NA
CDR3nt: TGTGCCAGCAGGACGCAGGTCACTGAAGCTTTCTTT; CDR3aa: CASRTQVTEAFF; j_gene: TRBJ1-1; v_gene: TRBV10-2; d_gene: NA; abundance: NA
CDR3nt: TGTGCCATCAGTGAAAAGAACACTGAAGCTTTCTTT; CDR3aa: CAISEKNTEAFF; j_gene: TRBJ1-1; v_gene: TRBV10-3; d_gene: NA; abundance: NA
CDR3nt: TGTGCCAGCAGCCCTAACCGGGACAGGTATTACGAGCAGTACTTC; CDR3aa: CASSPNRDRYYEQYF; j_gene: TRBJ2-7; v_gene: TRBV7-9; d_gene: TRBD1; abundance: few
CDR3nt: TGTGCCAGTACACCCGGGACAGGGTCCTATGGCTACACCTTC; CDR3aa: CASTPGTGSYGYTF; j_gene: TRBJ1-2; v_gene: TRBV19; d_gene: TRBD1; abundance: many
CDR3nt: TGTGCCATCAGTGATGCGGATTCGACAGGCGCTCAGCCCCAGTACTTC; CDR3aa: CAISDADSTGAQPQYF; j_gene: TRBJ2-5; v_gene: TRBV10-3; d_gene: NA; abundance: few
CDR3nt: TGTGCCATCCAACAAGTGGGCGGTTTGAACACTGAAGCTTTCTTT; CDR3aa: CAIQQVGGLNTEAFF; j_gene: TRBJ1-1; v_gene: TRBV10-3; d_gene: NA; abundance: NA
CDR3nt: TGTGCCAGCACCCAAGGACTAGCGGGATTCGAGCAGTACTTC; CDR3aa: CASTQGLAGFEQYF; j_gene: TRBJ2-7; v_gene: TRBV5-6; d_gene: TRBD2; abundance: NA
CDR3nt: TGTGCCAGCAGTCCCTACACTAGCGGCCAAGAGACCCAGTACTTC; CDR3aa: CASSPYTSGQETQYF; j_gene: TRBJ2-5; v_gene: TRBV27; d_gene: TRBD2; abundance: few
CDR3nt: TGTGCCAGCAGCTTAATATTGGATGGCAATCAGCCCCAGCATTTT; CDR3aa: CASSLILDGNQPQHF; j_gene: TRBJ1-5; v_gene: TRBV7-9; d_gene: NA; abundance: NA
CDR3nt: TGTGCCAGCAGGGGGATCGTGAGCGGGGAGCTGTTTTTT; CDR3aa: CASRGIVSGELFF; j_gene: TRBJ2-2; v_gene: TRBV2; d_gene: NA; abundance: many
CDR3nt: TGTGCCAGCAGTATGGGGGCTACCTACGAGCAGTACTTC; CDR3aa: CASSMGATYEQYF; j_gene: TRBJ2-7; v_gene: TRBV28; d_gene: NA; abundance: NA
CDR3nt: TGTGCCAGCAGCCTAACCACAGGCTTAACATTCAATGAAAAACTGTTTTTT; CDR3aa: CASSLTTGLTFNEKLFF; j_gene: TRBJ1-4; v_gene: TRBV7-9; d_gene: NA; abundance: NA
CDR3nt: TGTGCCAGCAGCTGGGACAGTGGCCCTGAAGCTTTCTTT; CDR3aa: CASSWDSGPEAFF; j_gene: TRBJ1-1; v_gene: TRBV5-4; d_gene: TRBD1; abundance: NA
CDR3nt: TGTGCCAGCAGCTTGGGCCTAGCGGGAAACAATGAGCAGTTCTTC; CDR3aa: CASSLGLAGNNEQFF; j_gene: TRBJ2-1; v_gene: TRBV7-8; d_gene: TRBD2; abundance: NA
CDR3nt: TGTGCCAGCAGCCCCCTCGGAGGCCTAGCGGTCAACACCGGGGAGCTGTTTTTT; CDR3aa: CASSPLGGLAVNTGELFF; j_gene: TRBJ2-2; v_gene: TRBV14; d_gene: TRBD2; abundance: few
CDR3nt: TGCAGCGCTCGCGGGACAGTTTCAGATACGCAGTATTTT; CDR3aa: CSARGTVSDTQYF; j_gene: TRBJ2-3; v_gene: TRBV29-1; d_gene: NA; abundance: few
CDR3nt: TGTGCCACCCAGGACAGCGCAGAGACCCAGTACTTC; CDR3aa: CATQDSAETQYF; j_gene: TRBJ2-5; v_gene: TRBV24-1; d_gene: NA; abundance: NA
CDR3nt: TGTGCCAGCAGTTTAGGACCCCTGGGCTACGAGCAGTACTTC; CDR3aa: CASSLGPLGYEQYF; j_gene: TRBJ2-7; v_gene: TRBV12-3/TRBV12-4; d_gene: NA; abundance: many
CDR3nt: TGTGCCAGCAGCCCCCACCTTACTAGCGGGAGTTACGAGCAGTACTTC; CDR3aa: CASSPHLTSGSYEQYF; j_gene: TRBJ2-7; v_gene: TRBV12-3/TRBV12-4; d_gene: TRBD2; abundance: many
CDR3nt: TGTGCCAGCAGCCAAGAAGGGGGGGCGCGGAACACTGAAGCTTTCTTT; CDR3aa: CASSQEGGARNTEAFF; j_gene: TRBJ1-1; v_gene: TRBV3-1; d_gene: NA; abundance: few
CDR3nt: TGTGCCAGCAGCATAACAGGGCGGTTCTATAATTCACCCCTCCACTTT; CDR3aa: CASSITGRFYNSPLHF; j_gene: TRBJ1-6; v_gene: TRBV7-3; d_gene: NA; abundance: NA
CDR3nt: TGTGCCAGCAGCTTAGAAGGTGGGGACAGCCGAGTTGGCTATGGCTACACCTTC; CDR3aa: CASSLEGGDSRVGYGYTF; j_gene: TRBJ1-2; v_gene: TRBV7-9; d_gene: TRBD1; abundance: many
CDR3nt: TGTGCCAGCAGCTCCCGACCTCCATGGGACAGGGACGGGGATACGCAGTATTTT; CDR3aa: CASSSRPPWDRDGDTQYF; j_gene: TRBJ2-3; v_gene: TRBV7-8; d_gene: TRBD1; abundance: once
CDR3nt: TGTGCCAGCAGCGGTGGACAGGGCTTTAATGAAGCTTTCTTT; CDR3aa: CASSGGQGFNEAFF; j_gene: TRBJ1-1; v_gene: TRBV5-1; d_gene: TRBD1; abundance: NA
CDR3nt: TGTGCCAGCAGCTCGGTGGGGACGACTCACGATGGCTACACCTTC; CDR3aa: CASSSVGTTHDGYTF; j_gene: TRBJ1-2; v_gene: TRBV5-4; d_gene: NA; abundance: many
CDR3nt: TGTGCCAGCAGCTCACGGGACAGGGATGATTCACCCCTCCACTTT; CDR3aa: CASSSRDRDDSPLHF; j_gene: TRBJ1-6; v_gene: TRBV11-1; d_gene: TRBD1; abundance: few
CDR3nt: TGTGCCAGCAGCGTGACGACAGGGGGCGAGCAGTACTTC; CDR3aa: CASSVTTGGEQYF; j_gene: TRBJ2-7; v_gene: TRBV9; d_gene: TRBD1; abundance: NA
CDR3nt: TGTGCCAGCAGTGAATTGGAAGGGGAGACCCAGTACTTC; CDR3aa: CASSELEGETQYF; j_gene: TRBJ2-5; v_gene: TRBV2; d_gene: NA; abundance: many
CDR3nt: TGTGCCAGCACCCAGGCCGGGGGACTAGCTGACGGGGAGCTGTTTTTT; CDR3aa: CASTQAGGLADGELFF; j_gene: TRBJ2-2; v_gene: TRBV6-5; d_gene: TRBD2; abundance: NA